What follows are 19 T cell receptor beta chains derived from one specimen sequenced in a study of CD8+ T cells in alopecia areata (dated by TCRdb to 2016 to 2019). The library was prepared using the immunoSEQ multiplex PCR assay. RNA was extracted from all samples and reverse transcribed into cDNA as template for TCR sequencing. TCRdb retrieved this table from immuneACCESS and kept in-frame rearrangements only. Not all clones are present; in checked studies, unresolved V genes account for under half, and no reason is known for the remainder. For this sample there are some 110,000 clones; around 50% appear just once. Jointly, the top ten make up roughly an eighth of the sample. The meaning of the sample's time point label: around 26 weeks on oral tofacitinib. The intended sense of this specimen's treatment or condition label: oral pan-JAK inhibitor, 5-10 mg twice daily. The sample consisted of CD8+ T cells sorted from blood, taken at week 24, from a patient treated with tofacitinib. Receptors were obtained from a human donor with alopecia areata.

V gene TRBV7-8 combines with J gene TRBJ1-6, with no clear D. The V gene lost 4 bases and the J gene lost 7 bases, with 17 bases spanning the gap. The CDR3 length is 16 residues. CDR1 is SGHVS and CDR2 is FQNEAQ in the germline V gene. CDR3 loop: CASSSYRTIRNSPLHF. The CDR3 DNA sequence: TGTGCCAGCAGCTCATACCGCACCATACGGAATTCACCCCTCCACTTT. Looking up the rest from reference TRBV7-8 and TRBJ1-6 gives the full variable domain: GAGVSQSPRYKVAKRGQDVALRCDPISGHVSLFWYQQALGQGPEFLTYFQNEAQLDKSGLPSDRFFAERPEGSVSTLKIQRTQQEDSAVYLCASSSYRTIRNSPLHFGNGTRLTVT.

For the CDR3, the DNA is TGTGCCAGCAGTTTATCGTTGGACGGACCTTACGAGCAGTACTTC. Translation: CASSLSLDGPYEQYF. This chain joins TRBV27 and TRBJ2-7; D unresolved. This CDR3 region has 15 residues. The V gene lost 0 bases and the J gene lost 4 bases, with 13 bases spanning the gap. CDR1 is MNHEY and CDR2 is SMNVEV in the germline V gene (reference sequence).

The chain links TRBV5-1 to TRBJ1-2; D call uncertain. CDR1 and CDR2 (germline): SGHRS, YFSETQ. CDR3 length: 14 amino acids. V gave up 2 bases and J gave up 6 bases, with 14 bases separating them. The chain's CDR3 is CASSLLGSGDGYTF. The CDR3 DNA is TGCGCCAGCAGCTTACTGGGATCCGGTGATGGCTACACCTTC.

The chain's CDR3 is CASSLRGGGGNQPQHF. CDR3 nucleotides: TGTGCCAGCAGCTTACGAGGGGGCGGAGGCAATCAGCCCCAGCATTTT. J is TRBJ1-5 and V is TRBV7-8; 7 bases align to TRBD1. The CDR3 covers 16 residues. The V gene end was trimmed by 2 bases and the J gene end by 2 bases; junction bases not matched to a gene: 6. Germline CDR1 and CDR2: SGHVS and FQNEAQ.

This clone was counted only a few times. The chain's CDR3 is CASSYVSGGADNEQFF. CDR3 in DNA: TGTGCCAGCAGTTACGTGAGCGGGGGGGCGGACAATGAGCAGTTCTTC. The chain employs TRBV6-5 and TRBJ2-1, with 10 bases fitting TRBD2. Germline V gene sequence: CDR1 MNHEY, CDR2 SVGAGI. J lost 5 bases, V lost 2 bases, and 6 bases had no gene match. The CDR3 totals 16 residues.

The chain couples TRBV7-6 to TRBJ1-1; D is undetermined. The V and J ends lost 1 base and 1 base respectively, with 4 bases between them. CDR3 length: 13 residues. CDR1 is SGHVS, CDR2 FNYEAQ, per germline. Here the CDR3 DNA reads TGTGCCAGCAGCTTAGGCAAGAACACTGAAGCTTTCTTT. This codes for CASSLGKNTEAFF.

The rearrangement joins TRBV29-1 to TRBJ2-5, with D perhaps matching TRBD2 (5 bases). CDR3 size: 13 residues. Trimming stripped 4 bases from V and 5 bases from J, with 14 bases between. The germline V gene has CDR1 SQVTM and CDR2 ANQGSEA. The DNA of the CDR3 is TGCAGCGTTGTGGTCGGGGTTTTGGAGACCCAGTACTTC. Protein product: CSVVVGVLETQYF.

The chain has TRBV6-4 and TRBJ2-3; D unresolved. This CDR3 contains 12 residues. The germline V gene has CDR1 MRHNA and CDR2 SNTAGT. V was clipped by 2 bases and J by 2 bases, with 2 bases between them. In DNA, the CDR3 is TGTGCCAGCAGTGACGCCACAGATACGCAGTATTTT. Residues: CASSDATDTQYF.

This clone was seen only a few times. At the DNA level, this CDR3 is encoded by other sequences in the same sample as well. The chain has TRBV9 and TRBJ1-1; D remains ambiguous. The CDR3 is 14 residues long. V shed 2 bases and J shed 4 bases, with 12 bases lying between them. CDR1 is SGDLS and CDR2 is YYNGEE in the germline V gene. Written as DNA, the CDR3 is TGTGCCAGCAGCGTTCGGGCTTTTGGCACTGAAGCTTTCTTT. This gives the protein CASSVRAFGTEAFF.

This clone was seen repeatedly, ten times or more. V gene TRBV25-1 combines with J gene TRBJ2-3; TRBD2 matches at 9 bases. Germline loops: CDR1 MGHDK, CDR2 SYGVNS. This CDR3 comprises 14 residues. V was pared by 2 bases and J by 7 bases, with 4 bases of the junction left unmatched. The CDR3 sequence is CASSEGRGGHTQYF. DNA of the CDR3: TGTGCCAGCAGTGAAGGGCGGGGGGGCCATACGCAGTATTTT. Supplemented by reference TRBV25-1 and TRBJ2-3, the full variable domain reads EADIYQTPRYLVIGTGKKITLECSQTMGHDKMYWYQQDPGMELHLIHYSYGVNSTEKGDLSSESTVSRIRTEHFPLTLESARPSHTSQYLCASSEGRGGHTQYFGPGTRLTVL.

This clone has only one observation. The chain carries TRBV5-1 and TRBJ2-1, with no clear D. Germline assignment: CDR1 SGHRS and CDR2 YFSETQ. Trimming stripped 0 bases from V and 8 bases from J, with 6 bases between. There are 12 residues in the CDR3. CDR3 sequence reads: CASSLAWDEQFF. CDR3 coding DNA: TGCGCCAGCAGCTTGGCCTGGGATGAGCAGTTCTTC.

V and J are TRBV6-1 and TRBJ2-7; 7 nucleotides align to TRBD1. V shed 4 bases and J 1 base; nucleotides not matched to a gene: 10. The CDR3 is made up of 16 amino acids. Looked up from germline, CDR1 is MNHNS and CDR2 is SASEGT. The CDR3 sequence is CASSGTGTALSYEQYF. In DNA form, the CDR3 reads TGTGCCAGCAGTGGTACCGGGACAGCTCTGTCCTACGAGCAGTACTTC.

This clone was seen only a few times. The chain joins TRBV11-2 to TRBJ2-7, with 11 bases lining up with TRBD1. CDR1 is SGHAT and CDR2 is FQNNGV in the germline V gene. With V trimmed by 4 bases and J by 2 bases, 7 bases remained unmatched. The CDR3 sequence is 16 residues long. CDR3 protein: CASSSRTGGHPYEQYF. The CDR3 region has the DNA TGTGCCAGCAGCTCCCGGACAGGGGGCCATCCCTACGAGCAGTACTTC.

The chain employs TRBV10-3 and TRBJ1-6; D not certain. V was clipped by 8 bases and J by 8 bases, with 7 bases between them. CDR1 and CDR2 from the germline V gene are ENHRY and SYGVKD. The CDR3 is 11 amino acids. The DNA for the CDR3 is TGTGCCATCGGAACGGATTCACCCCTCCACTTT. Translation: CAIGTDSPLHF.

The chain is built from TRBV27 and TRBJ1-1; D gene uncertain. V was cut by 1 base and J by 1 base, with 7 bases left in between. From germline, CDR1 is MNHEY and CDR2 SMNVEV (reference sequence). CDR3 length equals 14 residues. The CDR3 loop is CASSLLGANTEAFF. As DNA, the CDR3 is TGTGCCAGCAGTTTATTGGGCGCGAACACTGAAGCTTTCTTT.

The chain joins TRBV29-1 to TRBJ2-5; D possibly uses TRBD1 or TRBD2 (5 bases each). The last part of the DNA fits TRBJ2-7 better; the J call may be wrong. The CDR3 totals 13 residues. The V gene's germline CDR1 is SQVTM and CDR2 ANQGSEA. CDR3 in DNA: TGCAGCGTCCGGGGCCAGCACTCCTACGAGCAGTACTTC. Translating it yields CSVRGQHSYEQYF.

This clone was observed once. The chain joins TRBV29-1 to TRBJ2-5; no firm D call. CDR3 length: 13 residues. Germline CDR1 and CDR2: SQVTM and ANQGSEA. The V gene lost 5 bases and the J gene lost 4 bases, with 14 bases spanning the gap. This CDR3 reads CSVPALTPETQYF. The CDR3, as DNA: TGCAGCGTTCCGGCTCTCACTCCAGAGACCCAGTACTTC. Full variable domain (outside the CDR3, taken from reference TRBV29-1 and TRBJ2-5): SAVISQKPSRDICQRGTSLTIQCQVDSQVTMMFWYRQQPGQSLTLIATANQGSEATYESGFVIDKFPISRPNLTFSTLTVSNMSPEDSSIYLCSVPALTPETQYFGPGTRLLVL.

This chain uses TRBV5-6 with TRBJ1-1; 10 bases fit TRBD1. With 6 bases clipped from V and 0 bases from J, the junction kept 11 bases outside the gene matches. The length of the CDR3 is 17 residues. Germline CDR1 SGHDT, CDR2 YYEEEE. Written as DNA, the CDR3 is TGTGCCAGCACCCTAGGGACAGGGGAGGGATTGAACACTGAAGCTTTCTTT. Translation: CASTLGTGEGLNTEAFF.

The rearrangement joins TRBV2 to TRBJ2-1; D is undetermined. The CDR3 is 15 residues long. The V gene's germline CDR1 is SNHLY and CDR2 FYNNEI. The V gene lost 1 base and the J gene lost 4 bases, with 11 bases spanning the gap. This CDR3 is CASSEVLANYNEQFF. Written as DNA, the CDR3 is TGTGCCAGCAGTGAAGTATTGGCAAATTACAATGAGCAGTTCTTC.